The clone carrying this T cell receptor (beta chain) has just a few counts. The antigen remains unidentified. By way of CD45RO/CCR7/CD25/CD127/CD95/CD27, the CD4+ regulatory, stem cell-like memory, central memory and naive cells were sorted. Reverse transcribing all isolated RNA meant expressed TCRB transcripts were sequenced. Generated by immunoSEQ multiplex PCR, the TCRdb table keeps only in-frame clones and is missing some. Of 630,000 or so clones in the sample, around 15% were seen once. Germline lookup yields CDR1 SNHLY and CDR2 FYNNEI. The CDR3 is 14 residues long. V was pared by 6 bases and J by 5 bases, with 6 bases of the junction left unmatched. The data belong to a study of beta chain features in type 1 diabetes. Study-level background: All samples yielded 107,917,701 examined sorted cells. Points from the study as a whole: People with Type 1 diabetes carried modestly yet significantly shorter TCRB CDR3s in all four CD4+ subsets.

The V gene is TRBV2, the J gene TRBJ2-1, with TRBD2 matching over 8 bases. The origin of this receptor is a man aged 18 to 29 with type 1 diabetes. The sample comprised naive CD4+ T cells from blood. CDR3 coding DNA: TGTGCCAGCAGGGGGTTAGCGGGACACAATGAGCAGTTCTTC. This codes for CASRGLAGHNEQFF.